This T cell receptor (beta chain) was profiled in a study of T-cell reconstitution after alpha-beta-depleted transplantation in children. The V and J ends lost 5 bases and 2 bases, in that order; junction bases with no gene match: 10. CDR3 length equals 17 residues. Germline V gene data show CDR1 as SGHAT and CDR2 as FQNNGV. This clonotype came up a few times. Construction of the TCRbeta library involved unique molecular identifiers. TCRdb independently ran MiXCR on the PCR reads; one entry per CDR3 protein. The table includes 250,000 to 300,000 distinct CDR3 sequences, 9.9% detected once. The chain recombines TRBV11-2 with TRBJ1-2, with 11 positions matching TRBD1. This clonotype originated in a human donor who donated a stem cell graft to a child with SCID. Sample: PBMCs from the stem cell graft donor, taken from the stem cell graft. The CDR3 region is CASSIGQGAPANYGYTF. The DNA for the CDR3 is TGTGCCAGCAGCATAGGACAGGGGGCCCCCGCCAACTATGGCTACACCTTC.